This T cell receptor beta chain is from a study of vaccination and CD4 T cells after COVID-19. Specified time point: late sampling 161 to 241 days after vaccination in a few convalescent patients. Treatment described: roughly 11-day PBMC culture with coronavirus spike peptide pools or control peptides (ViraFEST assay). Cultured CD4+ T cell DNA underwent sequencing with the Oncomine TCR Beta short-read assay. MiXCR was run by TCRdb on the PCR reads, yielding one entry per CDR3 protein. The table lists approximately 17,000 distinct CDR3 sequences, about half of them singletons. Study-wide results and limits: Spike mono-reactivity marked 304 of 307 vaccine-specific clones in convalescent patients.

As regards this clonotype: The antigen is unknown.

The CDR3 sequence is 12 residues long. CDR1 is SGHTA and CDR2 is FQGNSA in the germline V gene. V was cut by 3 bases and J by 5 bases, with 7 bases left in between. The sequences come from CD4+ T cells from blood, cultured in vitro, collected about 7 months after SARS-CoV-2 vaccination. The chain couples TRBV7-2 to TRBJ1-1, with D hard to call. This receptor was obtained from a human donor who had recovered from COVID-19. CDR3 protein: CASSFGRTEAFF. The CDR3 nucleotides are TGTGCCAGCAGCTTCGGGAGAACTGAAGCTTTCTTT.